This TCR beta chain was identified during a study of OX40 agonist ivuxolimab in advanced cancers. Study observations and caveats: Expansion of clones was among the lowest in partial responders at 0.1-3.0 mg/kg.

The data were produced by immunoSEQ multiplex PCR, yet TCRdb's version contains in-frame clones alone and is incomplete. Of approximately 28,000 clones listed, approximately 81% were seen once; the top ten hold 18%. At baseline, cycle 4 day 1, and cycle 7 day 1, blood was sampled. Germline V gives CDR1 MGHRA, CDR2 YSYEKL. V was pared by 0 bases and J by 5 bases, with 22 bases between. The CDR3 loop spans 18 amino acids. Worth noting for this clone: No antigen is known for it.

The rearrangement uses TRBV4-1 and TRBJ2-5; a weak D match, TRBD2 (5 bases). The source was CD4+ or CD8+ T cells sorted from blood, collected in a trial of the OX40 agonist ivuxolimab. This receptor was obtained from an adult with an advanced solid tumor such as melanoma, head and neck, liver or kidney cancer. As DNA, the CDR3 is TGCGCCAGCAGCCAAGAACCCCTCGGGCTAACGGAGCGGGAGACCCAGTACTTC. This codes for CASSQEPLGLTERETQYF.